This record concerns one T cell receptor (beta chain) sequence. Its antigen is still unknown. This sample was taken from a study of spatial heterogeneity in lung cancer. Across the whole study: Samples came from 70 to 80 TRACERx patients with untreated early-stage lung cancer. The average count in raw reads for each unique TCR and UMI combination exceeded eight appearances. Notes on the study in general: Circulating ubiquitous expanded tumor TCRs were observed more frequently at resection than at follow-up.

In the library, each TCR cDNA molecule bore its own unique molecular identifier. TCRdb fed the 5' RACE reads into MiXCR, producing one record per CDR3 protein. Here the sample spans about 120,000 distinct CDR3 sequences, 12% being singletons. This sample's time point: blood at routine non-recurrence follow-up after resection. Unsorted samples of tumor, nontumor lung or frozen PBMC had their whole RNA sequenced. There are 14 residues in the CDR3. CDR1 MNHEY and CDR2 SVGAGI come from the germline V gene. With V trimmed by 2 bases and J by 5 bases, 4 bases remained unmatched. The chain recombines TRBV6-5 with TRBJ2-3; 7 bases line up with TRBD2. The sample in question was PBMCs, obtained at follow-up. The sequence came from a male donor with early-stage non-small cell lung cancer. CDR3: CASSYMGRGDTQYF. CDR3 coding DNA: TGTGCCAGCAGTTACATGGGGAGGGGAGATACGCAGTATTTT.